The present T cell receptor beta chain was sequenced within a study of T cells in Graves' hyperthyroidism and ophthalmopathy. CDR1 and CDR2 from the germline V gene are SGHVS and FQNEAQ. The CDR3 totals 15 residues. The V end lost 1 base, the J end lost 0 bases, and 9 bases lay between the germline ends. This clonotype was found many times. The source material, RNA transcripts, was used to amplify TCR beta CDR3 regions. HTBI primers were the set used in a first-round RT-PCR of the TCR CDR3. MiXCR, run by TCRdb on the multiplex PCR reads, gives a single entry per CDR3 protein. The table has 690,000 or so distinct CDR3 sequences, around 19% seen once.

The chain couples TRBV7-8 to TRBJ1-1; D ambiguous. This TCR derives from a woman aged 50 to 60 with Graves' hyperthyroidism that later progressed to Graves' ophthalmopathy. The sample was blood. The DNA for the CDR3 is TGTGCCAGCAGCTTAGACGAGTTCATGAACACTGAAGCTTTCTTT. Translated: CASSLDEFMNTEAFF.